These 24 T cell receptor beta chains were sequenced from one sample in a study of shared clonotypes between healthy human individuals (dated by TCRdb to about 2020). Libraries were made using the immunoSEQ multiplex PCR assay. TCRdb provides this immuneACCESS table in a form limited to in-frame rearrangements. Some clones are lacking; in checked studies, under half of them reflect an unresolved V gene, and why the rest are absent is not known. The sample records roughly 1 million clones, about 74% of which are singletons. The ten largest clones add up to 1.5% of the sample. The source material was memory CD4+ T cells sorted from blood. The cell subset or site tag for this specimen amounts to: CD45RA-negative fraction. Source of these receptors: a man aged 18-30 years in good health.

The genes are TRBV9 and TRBJ2-1; D ambiguous. The ends were cut back, 3 bases at V and 0 bases at J, with 10 bases in the middle. Germline V gene lookup returns CDR1 SGDLS and CDR2 YYNGEE. The CDR3 covers 15 residues. The CDR3 loop is CASSENAGSYNEQFF. CDR3 in DNA: TGTGCCAGCAGCGAAAATGCTGGCTCCTACAATGAGCAGTTCTTC.

The chain has TRBV5-6 and TRBJ2-6; D uncertain. Germline-derived CDR1 and CDR2 are SGHDT and YYEEEE. There are 16 residues in the CDR3. V gave up 7 bases and J gave up 4 bases, with 18 bases separating them. CDR3 sequence (DNA): TGTGCCAGCCAGCCCCCCGTTGGGGTCGGGGCCAACGTCCTGACTTTC. This translates into CASQPPVGVGANVLTF.

J is TRBJ1-2 and V is TRBV5-6; TRBD1 matches at 8 bases. The CDR3 is made up of 13 amino acids. Trimming took 3 bases from V and 10 from J; bases not matched to a gene: 8. Looked up from germline, CDR1 is SGHDT and CDR2 is YYEEEE. The CDR3 DNA follows: TGTGCCAGCAGCTCAAAGACAGGGGAAGACTACACCTTC. This gives the protein CASSSKTGEDYTF.

This clone has a count of ten or more. The chain joins TRBV7-2 to TRBJ2-1; no clear D. V was shortened by 1 base and J by 6 bases, with 13 bases between the two germline ends. This CDR3 is 15 amino acids long. Germline CDR1 and CDR2: SGHTA and FQGNSA. CDR3 protein: CASSLVRLESNEQFF. CDR3 DNA: TGTGCCAGCAGCTTAGTCAGGCTAGAGTCCAATGAGCAGTTCTTC.

This sequence joins TRBV6-5 and TRBJ1-1; no clear D gene. Germline lookup yields CDR1 MNHEY and CDR2 SVGAGI. The CDR3 extends over 13 amino acids. Trimming shortened V by 2 bases and J by 5 bases, and 9 bases separated the two germline ends. The CDR3 nucleotides are TGTGCCAGCAGTTACAATCTCTTTACTGAAGCTTTCTTT. Amino acid sequence: CASSYNLFTEAFF.

The chain joins TRBV11-2 to TRBJ2-5, with TRBD2 matching 15 bases. The CDR3 is 16 amino acids. Germline CDR1 reads SGHAT; CDR2 reads FQNNGV. The V and J ends lost 7 bases and 5 bases, in that order; junction bases with no gene match: 8. CDR3 nucleotide sequence: TGTGCCAGCAACGGACTAGCGGGGGGGCCAAGGGAGACCCAGTACTTC. This sequence encodes CASNGLAGGPRETQYF.

This sequence joins TRBV5-1 and TRBJ2-1; TRBD1 agrees at 10 bases. J was trimmed by 0 bases and V by 5 bases; bases with no gene match: 2. Germline lookup yields CDR1 SGHRS and CDR2 YFSETQ. The CDR3 extends over 15 amino acids. CDR3 sequence reads: CASRGQGSSYNEQFF. CDR3 sequence (DNA): TGCGCCAGCAGGGGACAGGGGAGCTCCTACAATGAGCAGTTCTTC.

The chain combines TRBV6-6 with TRBJ2-7; the D gene is possibly TRBD2 (5 bases). CDR3 length: 14 amino acids. V dropped 4 bases and J dropped 2 bases, with 12 bases sitting between them. Germline CDR1 MNHNY, CDR2 SVGAGI (reference sequence). In nucleotides, the CDR3 is TGTGCCAGCAGTTTGGGAGCACCCCCCTACGAGCAGTACTTC. It codes for CASSLGAPPYEQYF.

The chain recombines TRBV10-3 with TRBJ1-4; D ambiguous. Germline-derived CDR1 and CDR2 are ENHRY and SYGVKD. The CDR3 is 14 residues long. Trimming pared 6 bases from V and 0 bases from J, leaving 8 bases between. The chain's CDR3 is CAISQTTTNEKLFF. The CDR3 DNA sequence: TGTGCCATCAGCCAGACCACAACTAATGAAAAACTGTTTTTT.

This clone occurred once. One junction end disagrees with the germline gene, perhaps due to a read error. The rearrangement uses TRBV15 and TRBJ2-1; 8 bases line up with TRBD1. CDR1 is LNHNV and CDR2 is YYDKDF in the germline V gene (reference sequence). This CDR3 spans 14 amino acids. This CDR3 is CATSRGGQGPNQVF. CDR3 bases: TGTGCCACCAGCAGAGGAGGACAGGGTCCCAATCAGGTCTTC.

The J gene is TRBJ2-1, the V gene TRBV14; 11 bases agree with TRBD2. The CDR3 consists of 16 residues. CDR1 is SGHDN and CDR2 is FVKESK in the germline V gene. After removal of 4 bases from V and 5 bases from J, the junction contained 7 bases not matched to a gene. The CDR3 coding sequence is TGTGCCAGCAGCCGGACTAGCGGGTTGGCCCACAATGAGCAGTTCTTC. Amino acids: CASSRTSGLAHNEQFF.

The genes are TRBV5-8 and TRBJ2-3; D perhaps matches TRBD2 (6 bases). CDR3 size: 13 residues. Germline V gives CDR1 SGHTS, CDR2 YDEGEE. Trimming cost V 4 bases and J 6 bases, with 12 bases left between them. The CDR3 sequence: CASSDLRGDTQYF. The CDR3 DNA reads as TGTGCCAGCAGCGATTTACGGGGGGATACGCAGTATTTT.

The J gene is TRBJ2-3, the V gene TRBV9; maybe TRBD1 (5 bases). The germline gives CDR1 SGDLS, CDR2 YYNGEE. The CDR3 loop spans 15 amino acids. V was shortened by 0 bases and J by 1 base, with 9 bases between the two germline ends. The CDR3 protein is CASSVDGAGTDTQYF. The DNA for the CDR3 is TGTGCCAGCAGCGTAGATGGGGCCGGCACAGATACGCAGTATTTT.

The chain combines TRBV28 with TRBJ2-7; D is perhaps TRBD1 or TRBD2 (5 bases each). Germline V gives CDR1 MDHEN, CDR2 SYDVKM. This CDR3 is 15 amino acids long. Trimming removed 2 bases at V and 7 bases at J, with 18 bases between. CDR3 sequence (DNA): TGTGCCAGCAGTTTAGGGGGACGACGATCGGGAGAGCAGTACTTC. Protein: CASSLGGRRSGEQYF.

The chain is built from TRBV19 and TRBJ2-7, with TRBD1 identical over 10 bases. Germline CDR1 is LNHDA and CDR2 is SQIVND (reference sequence). The ends lost 5 bases at V and 4 bases at J; junction bases unmatched: 8. The CDR3 is made up of 15 amino acids. The DNA for the CDR3 is TGTGCCAGTAGTCCGCGGACAGGGGGGCCATACGAGCAGTACTTC. It yields the protein CASSPRTGGPYEQYF.

The V gene is TRBV30, the J gene TRBJ1-1, with D possibly TRBD1 on 6 matching bases. The V gene's germline CDR1 is GTSNPN and CDR2 SVGIG (reference sequence). The CDR3 spans 14 residues. V lost 0 bases and J 5 bases, leaving 13 bases between the germline ends. The CDR3 DNA is TGTGCCTGGAGTGTAGGGGGGGGCAAAACTGAAGCTTTCTTT. Protein product: CAWSVGGGKTEAFF.

The rearrangement joins TRBV7-3 to TRBJ2-1; the D gene is possibly TRBD2 (6 bases). Germline V lookup: CDR1 SGHTA, CDR2 FQGTGA. With 5 bases removed from V and 7 bases from J, the gap between germline ends came to 24 bases. The CDR3 loop spans 17 amino acids. This CDR3 is CASSLRPTSPGQNEQFF. In DNA, the CDR3 is TGTGCCAGCAGCCTCCGCCCTACTAGCCCTGGTCAGAATGAGCAGTTCTTC.

The chain couples TRBV6-6 to TRBJ1-1; D is undetermined. The V gene lost 2 bases and the J gene lost 0 bases, with 13 bases spanning the gap. CDR1 MNHNY and CDR2 SVGAGI come from the germline V gene (reference sequence). This CDR3 has 16 amino acids. CDR3 in DNA: TGTGCCAGCAGTTACCCGCCGACAAGGATGAACACTGAAGCTTTCTTT. It translates to CASSYPPTRMNTEAFF.

This clone was counted a few times. V usage is TRBV10-3 and J usage is TRBJ2-5, with 8 positions matching TRBD1. The DNA end is more similar to TRBJ2-7, so the J call may be wrong. There are 12 residues in the CDR3. The germline V gene has CDR1 ENHRY and CDR2 SYGVKD. The CDR3 sequence: CATAGTGYEQYF. DNA of the CDR3: TGTGCCACGGCCGGGACAGGCTACGAGCAGTACTTC.

V and J are TRBV5-1 and TRBJ2-5; 9 bases line up with TRBD1. The germline V gene encodes CDR1 SGHRS and CDR2 YFSETQ. V lost 4 bases to trimming and J lost 5 bases; unmatched junction nucleotides: 9. The CDR3 loop spans 15 amino acids. CDR3 DNA: TGCGCCAGCAGCGCGACAGGGGGTATGGAGGAGACCCAGTACTTC. Translating gives CASSATGGMEETQYF.

The chain uses TRBV2 and TRBJ1-5, with D perhaps matching TRBD1 (5 bases). Germline CDR1 and CDR2: SNHLY and FYNNEI. This CDR3 has 14 amino acids. V lost 1 base to trimming and J lost 7 bases, with 11 bases between them. CDR3 sequence reads: CASSEESNRQPQHF. The CDR3 nucleotides are TGTGCCAGCAGTGAAGAAAGTAACAGGCAGCCCCAGCATTTT.

The genes are TRBV19 and TRBJ2-2; no clear D gene. The CDR3 runs 12 residues. The germline CDR1 and CDR2 sequences are LNHDA and SQIVND (reference sequence). The V end lost 6 bases, the J end lost 7 bases, and 9 bases lay between the germline ends. The CDR3 DNA sequence: TGTGCCAGTAGCTCCCGCGTCGGGGAGCTGTTTTTT. This gives the protein CASSSRVGELFF.

This clone appeared a few times. This chain joins TRBV27 and TRBJ2-7, with 9 nucleotides matching TRBD2. V was clipped by 6 bases and J by 2 bases; unmatched bases: 8. There are 15 residues in the CDR3. Germline V gene sequence: CDR1 MNHEY, CDR2 SMNVEV (reference sequence). The CDR3 DNA reads TGTGCCAGCAGCCCAAGGGCGGGAGGGCCCTACGAGCAGTACTTC. It translates to CASSPRAGGPYEQYF.

The chain is built from TRBV19 and TRBJ1-5; 7 bases are shared with TRBD1. CDR1 is LNHDA and CDR2 is SQIVND in the germline V gene (reference sequence). V was clipped by 1 base and J by 4 bases; unmatched bases: 7. The CDR3 has 16 amino acids. The CDR3 loop reads CASSIVRTGYNQPQHF. For the CDR3, the DNA is TGTGCCAGTAGTATAGTGCGGACAGGCTATAATCAGCCCCAGCATTTT. Using reference TRBV19 and TRBJ1-5 for the parts outside the CDR3, the full variable domain is DGGITQSPKYLFRKEGQNVTLSCEQNLNHDAMYWYRQDPGQGLRLIYYSQIVNDFQKGDIAEGYSVSREKKESFPLTVTSAQKNPTAFYLCASSIVRTGYNQPQHFGDGTRLSIL.